These 22 T cell receptor beta chains were all obtained from the same sample, sequenced in a study of blood T cell repertoires in COVID-19 (dated by TCRdb to 2019 to 2021). Receptor libraries were prepared by the immunoSEQ multiplex PCR assay. TCRdb took over this immuneACCESS table, retaining in-frame rearrangements with V and J assigned. Such tables are incomplete; in checked studies, under half of the missing clones stem from an unresolved V gene, and the remainder is unexplained. The sample includes 35,000 to 55,000 clones, with more than 85% observed a single time. Around 5% of the sample goes to the ten largest clones. The sample consisted of peripheral blood. The receptors were gathered from a human donor in a cohort sampled during active COVID-19.

The chain recombines TRBV12-5 with TRBJ1-5, with 7 bases aligning to TRBD1. The V segment lost 0 bases and the J segment 7 bases; nucleotides outside the gene matches: 9. The CDR3 is made up of 16 amino acids. Germline CDR1 and CDR2: LGHNT and FRNRAP. CDR3: CASGLVREGAYQPQHF. The DNA of the CDR3 is TGTGCTAGTGGTTTGGTACGGGAGGGGGCATACCAGCCCCAGCATTTT.

This chain uses TRBV12-5 with TRBJ1-5; D remains ambiguous. The V gene lost 7 bases and the J gene lost 3 bases, with 10 bases spanning the gap. The CDR3 loop spans 13 amino acids. Germline V lookup: CDR1 LGHNT, CDR2 FRNRAP. For the CDR3, the DNA is TGTGCTAGTGCCTCAGAAATCAATCAGCCCCAGCATTTT. It specifies CASASEINQPQHF.

This sequence joins TRBV20-1 and TRBJ2-3, with 8 nucleotides matching TRBD2. Unmatched junction bases numbered 5, after V lost 3 bases and J lost 0 bases. Germline lookup yields CDR1 DFQATT and CDR2 SNEGSKA (reference sequence). CDR3 size: 15 residues. This chain's CDR3 is CSASMGGRSTDTQYF. As DNA, the CDR3 is TGCAGTGCTAGTATGGGCGGGAGGAGCACAGATACGCAGTATTTT.

This clone was detected only once. J is TRBJ1-1 and V is TRBV15, with 7 nucleotides matching TRBD1. This CDR3 is built from 14 residues. Trimming at V came to 5 bases and at J to 0 bases, leaving 3 bases not matched to a gene. In germline, CDR1 is LNHNV, CDR2 YYDKDF (reference sequence). The CDR3: CATSPRGMNTEAFF. In nucleotides, the CDR3 is TGTGCCACCAGCCCCAGGGGGATGAACACTGAAGCTTTCTTT. The full variable domain, in which reference TRBV15 and TRBJ1-1 provide the parts outside the CDR3, is DAMVIQNPRYQVTQFGKPVTLSCSQTLNHNVMYWYQQKSSQAPKLLFHYYDKDFNNEADTPDNFQSRRPNTSFCFLDIRSPGLGDTAMYLCATSPRGMNTEAFFGQGTRLTVV.

The chain couples TRBV30 to TRBJ2-1, with 14 bases that match TRBD2. V shed 5 bases, J shed 9 bases, and the junction held 9 bases outside the gene matches. From germline, CDR1 is GTSNPN and CDR2 SVGIG (reference sequence). There are 15 residues in the CDR3. The CDR3 is CAWYPGLAGVGEQFF. The CDR3, as DNA: TGTGCCTGGTATCCGGGACTAGCGGGAGTCGGTGAGCAGTTCTTC.

This clone was seen more than once but under ten times. This sequence joins TRBV5-4 and TRBJ2-7; 8 bases align to TRBD2. Germline V gives CDR1 SGHNT, CDR2 YYREEE (reference sequence). This CDR3 has 15 amino acids. The V and J ends lost 0 bases and 5 bases, in that order; junction bases with no gene match: 7. The CDR3: CASSLEIAGSHEQYF. The CDR3, as DNA: TGTGCCAGCAGCTTGGAGATAGCGGGGAGCCACGAGCAGTACTTC. Based on the CDR3 plus reference TRBV5-4 and TRBJ2-7, the full variable domain is ETGVTQSPTHLIKTRGQQVTLRCSSQSGHNTVSWYQQALGQGPQFIFQYYREEENGRGNFPPRFSGLQFPNYSSELNVNALELDDSALYLCASSLEIAGSHEQYFGPGTRLTVT.

The chain is built from TRBV4-3 and TRBJ1-2; 9 bases match TRBD1. CDR3 size: 17 residues. After removal of 1 base from V and 5 bases from J, the junction contained 11 bases not matched to a gene. Germline CDR1 and CDR2: LGHNA and YSLEER. DNA for the CDR3: TGCGCCAGCAGCCAAGCCCAGGGAGACAGGGGGGTGTATGGCTACACCTTC. Translated: CASSQAQGDRGVYGYTF.

The chain recombines TRBV14 with TRBJ2-1; D is possibly TRBD2 (5 bases). CDR3 length: 14 residues. Trimming shortened V by 1 base and J by 10 bases, and 14 bases separated the two germline ends. From germline, CDR1 is SGHDN and CDR2 FVKESK. This CDR3 reads CASSQVVASGEQFF. DNA of the CDR3: TGTGCCAGCAGCCAAGTTGTGGCTTCGGGGGAGCAGTTCTTC.

The count of this clone is one. V usage is TRBV11-2 and J usage is TRBJ2-1; 13 positions match TRBD2. Trimming removed 0 bases from V and 7 bases from J; junction bases left unmatched: 15. This CDR3 region has 20 residues. Germline V CDR1 and CDR2: SGHAT, FQNNGV. The CDR3 nucleotides read TGTGCCAGCAGCTTAGACCCCCCCGGACTAGCGGGAGCCACTGGGAATGAGCAGTTCTTC. Translated: CASSLDPPGLAGATGNEQFF.

This sequence joins TRBV7-2 and TRBJ1-2; 8 bases agree with TRBD1. CDR1 and CDR2 from the germline V gene are SGHTA and FQGNSA. The CDR3 consists of 15 residues. The trim removed 4 bases at V and 3 bases at J, leaving 7 bases unmatched. The CDR3 DNA reads TGTGCCAGCAGCTCTAACAGGGGGACGGACTATGGCTACACCTTC. It codes for CASSSNRGTDYGYTF.

With respect to this clone: This same CDR3 is encoded by further DNA sequences in the sample. The chain links TRBV18 to TRBJ1-5, with a possible D match to TRBD1 (6 bases). Germline lookup yields CDR1 KGHSH and CDR2 LQKENI. Trimming took 4 bases from V and 5 from J, leaving 15 bases between them. The length of the CDR3 is 15 residues. The CDR3 nucleotides read TGTGCCAGCTCACTTCTCGGACAGATCGATCAGCCCCAGCATTTT. This sequence encodes CASSLLGQIDQPQHF.

The J gene is TRBJ2-3, the V gene TRBV20-1, with 8 nucleotides matching TRBD2. The V and J ends lost 3 bases and 2 bases, in that order; junction bases with no gene match: 7. Germline lookup yields CDR1 DFQATT and CDR2 SNEGSKA (reference sequence). The CDR3 covers 15 residues. The CDR3 loop reads CSASRTRGATDTQYF. CDR3 nucleotides: TGCAGTGCTAGTAGGACGCGGGGGGCCACAGATACGCAGTATTTT.

The genes are TRBV7-7 and TRBJ2-7, with TRBD1 matching over 9 bases. The CDR3 has 14 amino acids. V was pared by 5 bases and J by 4 bases, with 6 bases of the junction left unmatched. CDR1 is SSHAT, CDR2 FNYEAQ, per germline (reference sequence). The CDR3 DNA reads as TGTGCCAGCAGCCCGGGACAGGGCACGTACGAGCAGTACTTC. This translates into CASSPGQGTYEQYF.

This chain joins TRBV7-2 and TRBJ1-2; D uncertain. CDR3 length equals 13 residues. Germline loops: CDR1 SGHTA, CDR2 FQGNSA. Deletions cut 4 bases from V and 8 bases from J, with 14 bases between. CDR3 amino acids: CASSSSSGLGYTF. Here the CDR3 DNA reads TGTGCCAGCAGCTCCTCATCGGGTTTGGGCTACACCTTC.

V is TRBV4-3 and J is TRBJ2-7; D gene uncertain. Germline CDR1 is LGHNA and CDR2 is YSLEER. V was cut by 0 bases and J by 5 bases, with 11 bases left in between. The CDR3 covers 14 residues. The CDR3 region has the DNA TGCGCCAGCAGCCAAGATCGACACCTGGACGAGCAGTACTTC. Protein product: CASSQDRHLDEQYF.

The CDR3: CASRLTGALEKLFF. CDR3 nucleotide sequence: TGTGCCAGCAGGCTGACAGGTGCCCTTGAAAAACTGTTTTTT. The chain carries TRBV2 and TRBJ1-4; possibly TRBD1 for D (6 bases). This CDR3 comprises 14 residues. V was clipped by 6 bases and J by 7 bases, with 15 bases between them. Germline V gives CDR1 SNHLY, CDR2 FYNNEI.

The V gene is TRBV4-3, the J gene TRBJ1-3, with D uncertain. This CDR3 contains 15 residues. Germline-derived CDR1 and CDR2 are LGHNA and YSLEER. V was shortened by 0 bases and J by 8 bases, with 14 bases between the two germline ends. Here the CDR3 reads CASSQDRGFVHTIYF. In DNA form, the CDR3 reads TGCGCCAGCAGCCAAGATCGGGGATTTGTACACACCATATATTTT.

The rearrangement joins TRBV29-1 to TRBJ2-5; D is uncertain. Per the germline V gene, CDR1 is SQVTM and CDR2 is ANQGSEA. CDR3 length: 9 residues. Trimming shortened V by 6 bases and J by 4 bases, and 3 bases separated the two germline ends. CDR3: CSVGETQYF. The CDR3 DNA follows: TGCAGCGTCGGAGAGACCCAGTACTTC.

The chain combines TRBV2 with TRBJ1-5; maybe TRBD1 (5 bases). CDR3 length equals 14 residues. V lost 6 bases and J lost 4, with 13 bases in between. From germline, CDR1 is SNHLY and CDR2 FYNNEI. CDR3 in DNA: TGTGCCAGCAGCCCCAGGGTTGAGAATCAGCCCCAGCATTTT. Protein: CASSPRVENQPQHF.

This rearrangement joins TRBV6-1 to TRBJ1-6; 8 nucleotides agree with TRBD1. CDR1 and CDR2 from the germline V gene are MNHNS and SASEGT. CDR3 length equals 16 residues. J was trimmed by 3 bases and V by 3 bases; bases with no gene match: 4. The CDR3 loop reads CASSEADRGYNSPLHF. As DNA, the CDR3 is TGTGCCAGCAGTGAGGCAGACAGGGGCTATAATTCACCCCTCCACTTT.

The CDR3 DNA sequence: TGTGCCAGCAGCTCGGGCCTTGATTATGGGGAGGATACGCAGTATTTT. Protein product: CASSSGLDYGEDTQYF. V usage is TRBV7-9 and J usage is TRBJ2-3; possibly TRBD2 for D (5 bases). The CDR3 is 16 residues long. V gave up 4 bases and J gave up 6 bases, with 20 bases separating them. CDR1 SEHNR and CDR2 FQNEAQ come from the germline V gene (reference sequence).

The chain employs TRBV10-3 and TRBJ2-3, with D perhaps TRBD2 (5 bases). V dropped 6 bases and J dropped 0 bases, with 10 bases sitting between them. The CDR3 sequence is 14 residues long. From germline, CDR1 is ENHRY and CDR2 SYGVKD. The CDR3: CAIRTSPSTDTQYF. The CDR3 region has the DNA TGTGCCATCAGAACTAGTCCTAGCACAGATACGCAGTATTTT.